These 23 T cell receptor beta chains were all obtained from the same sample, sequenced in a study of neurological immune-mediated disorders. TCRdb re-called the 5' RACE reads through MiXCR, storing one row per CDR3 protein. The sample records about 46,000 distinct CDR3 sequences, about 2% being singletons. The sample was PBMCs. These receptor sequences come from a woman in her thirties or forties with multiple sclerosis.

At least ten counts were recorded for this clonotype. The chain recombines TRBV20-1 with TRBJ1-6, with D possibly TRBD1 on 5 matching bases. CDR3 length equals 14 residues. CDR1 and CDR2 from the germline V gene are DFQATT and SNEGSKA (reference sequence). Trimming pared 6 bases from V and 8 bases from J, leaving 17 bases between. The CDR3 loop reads CSASIGDADSPLHF. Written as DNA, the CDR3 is TGCAGTGCCTCTATTGGGGACGCGGATTCACCCCTCCACTTT.

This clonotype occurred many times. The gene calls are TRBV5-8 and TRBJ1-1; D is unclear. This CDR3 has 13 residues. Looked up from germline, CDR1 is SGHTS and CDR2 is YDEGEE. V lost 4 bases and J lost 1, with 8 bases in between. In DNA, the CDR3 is TGTGCCAGCAGCCTGGACCAGAACACTGAAGCTTTCTTT. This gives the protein CASSLDQNTEAFF.

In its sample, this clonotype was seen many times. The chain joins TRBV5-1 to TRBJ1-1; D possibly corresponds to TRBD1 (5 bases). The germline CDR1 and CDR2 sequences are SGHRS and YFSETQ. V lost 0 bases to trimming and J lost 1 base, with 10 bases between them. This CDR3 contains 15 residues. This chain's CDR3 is CASSLAKTANTEAFF. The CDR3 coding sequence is TGCGCCAGCAGCTTGGCCAAGACAGCGAACACTGAAGCTTTCTTT.

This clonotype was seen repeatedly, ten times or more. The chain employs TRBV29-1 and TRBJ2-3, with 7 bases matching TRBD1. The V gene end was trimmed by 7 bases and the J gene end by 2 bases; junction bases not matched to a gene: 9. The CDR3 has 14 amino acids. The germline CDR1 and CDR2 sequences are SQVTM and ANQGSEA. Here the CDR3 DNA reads TGCAGCGCCCGAGAGGGGGCGAACACAGATACGCAGTATTTT. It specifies CSAREGANTDTQYF.

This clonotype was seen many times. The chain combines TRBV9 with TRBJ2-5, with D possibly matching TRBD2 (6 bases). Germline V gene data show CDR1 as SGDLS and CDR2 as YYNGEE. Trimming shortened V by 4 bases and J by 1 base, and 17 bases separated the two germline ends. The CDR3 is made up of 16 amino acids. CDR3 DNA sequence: TGTGCCAGCAGCCTCTCCGGGGGAGCCGTCCAAGAGACCCAGTACTTC. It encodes CASSLSGGAVQETQYF.

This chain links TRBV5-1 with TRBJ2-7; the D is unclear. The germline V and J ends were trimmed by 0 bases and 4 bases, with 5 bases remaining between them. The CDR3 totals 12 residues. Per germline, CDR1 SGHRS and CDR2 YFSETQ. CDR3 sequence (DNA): TGCGCCAGCAGCTTGGGGAGATACGAGCAGTACTTC. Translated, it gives CASSLGRYEQYF. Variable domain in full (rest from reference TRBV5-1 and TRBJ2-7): KAGVTQTPRYLIKTRGQQVTLSCSPISGHRSVSWYQQTPGQGLQFLFEYFSETQRNKGNFPGRFSGRQFSNSRSEMNVSTLELGDSALYLCASSLGRYEQYFGPGTRLTVT.

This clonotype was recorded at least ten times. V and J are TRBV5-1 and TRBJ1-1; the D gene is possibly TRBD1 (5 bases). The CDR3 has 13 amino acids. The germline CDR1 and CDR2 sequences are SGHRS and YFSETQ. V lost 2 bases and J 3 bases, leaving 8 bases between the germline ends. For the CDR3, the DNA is TGCGCCAGCAGCTTTTCCAGGGACACTGAAGCTTTCTTT. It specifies CASSFSRDTEAFF.

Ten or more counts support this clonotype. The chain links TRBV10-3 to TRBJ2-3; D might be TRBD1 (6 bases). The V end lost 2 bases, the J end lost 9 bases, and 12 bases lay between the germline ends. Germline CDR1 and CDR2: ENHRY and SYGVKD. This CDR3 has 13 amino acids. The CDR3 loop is CAISEEGEGTQYF. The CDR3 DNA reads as TGTGCCATCAGTGAGGAGGGGGAAGGAACGCAGTATTTT.

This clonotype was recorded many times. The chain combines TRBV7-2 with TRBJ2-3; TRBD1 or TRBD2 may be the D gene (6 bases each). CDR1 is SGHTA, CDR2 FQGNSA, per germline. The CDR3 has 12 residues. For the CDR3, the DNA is TGTGCGTGGGGGGCGCTCACAGATACGCAGTATTTT. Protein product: CAWGALTDTQYF.

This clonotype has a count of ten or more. The DNA for the CDR3 is TGCAGCTACTCCACAGGAATTTACGAAGAGACCCAGTACTTC. This translates into CSYSTGIYEETQYF. The rearrangement joins TRBV29-1 to TRBJ2-5; perhaps TRBD1 as D (5 bases). This CDR3 spans 14 amino acids. Germline V CDR1 and CDR2: SQVTM, ANQGSEA. V lost 8 bases to trimming and J lost 3 bases, with 19 bases between them.

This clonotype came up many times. CDR3 nucleotide sequence: TGTGCCAGCAGCCCTATTCGACAGGGGGCTGATACGCAGTATTTT. Encoded protein: CASSPIRQGADTQYF. The chain uses TRBV5-6 and TRBJ2-3; the match to TRBD1 covers 10 bases. Trimming took 4 bases from V and 6 from J; bases not matched to a gene: 8. CDR3 length: 15 amino acids. Germline V gives CDR1 SGHDT, CDR2 YYEEEE. The full variable domain, completed using reference TRBV5-6 and TRBJ2-3, is DAGVTQSPTHLIKTRGQQVTLRCSPKSGHDTVSWYQQALGQGPQFIFQYYEEEERQRGNFPDRFSGHQFPNYSSELNVNALLLGDSALYLCASSPIRQGADTQYFGPGTRLTVL.

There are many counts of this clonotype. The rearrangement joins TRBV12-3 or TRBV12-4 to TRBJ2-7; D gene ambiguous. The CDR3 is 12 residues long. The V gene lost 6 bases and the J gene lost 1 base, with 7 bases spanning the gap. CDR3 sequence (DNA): TGTGCCAGCAGAGGTTTTTCCTACGAGCAGTACTTC. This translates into CASRGFSYEQYF.

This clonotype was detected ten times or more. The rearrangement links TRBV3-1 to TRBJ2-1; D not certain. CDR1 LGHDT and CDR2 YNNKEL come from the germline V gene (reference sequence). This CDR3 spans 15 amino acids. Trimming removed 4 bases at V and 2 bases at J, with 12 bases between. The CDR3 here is CASSPQFAPYNEQFF. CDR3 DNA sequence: TGTGCCAGCAGCCCGCAGTTCGCTCCCTACAATGAGCAGTTCTTC.

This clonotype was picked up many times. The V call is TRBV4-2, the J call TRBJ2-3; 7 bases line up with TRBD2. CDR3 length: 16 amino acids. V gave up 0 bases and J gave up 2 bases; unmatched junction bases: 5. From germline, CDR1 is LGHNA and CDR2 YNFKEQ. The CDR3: CASSQDPGLNTDTQYF. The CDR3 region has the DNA TGTGCCAGCAGCCAAGACCCGGGACTAAACACAGATACGCAGTATTTT.

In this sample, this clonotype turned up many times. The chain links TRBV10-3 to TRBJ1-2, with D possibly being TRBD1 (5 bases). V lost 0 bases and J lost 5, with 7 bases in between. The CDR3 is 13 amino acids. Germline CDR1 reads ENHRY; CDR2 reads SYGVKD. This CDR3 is CAISESGGYGYTF. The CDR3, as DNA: TGTGCCATCAGTGAGTCTGGGGGGTATGGCTACACCTTC.

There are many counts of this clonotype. CDR3 DNA: TGCAGTGCTAGAGGGGGGGAGGGGAACGAAGCTTTCTTT. Translation: CSARGGEGNEAFF. V gene TRBV20-1 combines with J gene TRBJ1-1, with D possibly being TRBD1 (5 bases). The CDR3 is 13 amino acids. Germline CDR1 DFQATT, CDR2 SNEGSKA (reference sequence). Trimming shortened V by 1 base and J by 8 bases, and 14 bases separated the two germline ends.

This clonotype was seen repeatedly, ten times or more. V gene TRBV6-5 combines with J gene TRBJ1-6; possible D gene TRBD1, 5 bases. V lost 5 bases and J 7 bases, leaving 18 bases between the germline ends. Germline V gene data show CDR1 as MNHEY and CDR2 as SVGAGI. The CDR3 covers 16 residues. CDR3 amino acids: CASSPRGGYRNSPLHF. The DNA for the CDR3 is TGTGCCAGCAGTCCCCGGGGGGGGTATCGGAATTCACCCCTCCACTTT.

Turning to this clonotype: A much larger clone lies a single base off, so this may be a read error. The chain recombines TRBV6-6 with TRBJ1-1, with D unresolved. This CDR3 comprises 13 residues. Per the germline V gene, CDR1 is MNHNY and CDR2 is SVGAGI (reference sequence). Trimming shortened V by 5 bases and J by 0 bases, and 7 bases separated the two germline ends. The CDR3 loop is CASSTNLNTEAFF. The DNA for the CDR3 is TGTGCCAGCAGTACCAACCTGAACACTGAAGCTTTCTTT.

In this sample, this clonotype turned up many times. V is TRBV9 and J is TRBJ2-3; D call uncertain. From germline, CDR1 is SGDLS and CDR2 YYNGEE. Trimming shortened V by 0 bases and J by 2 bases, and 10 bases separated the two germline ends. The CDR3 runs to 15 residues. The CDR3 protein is CASSVEGYLTDTQYF. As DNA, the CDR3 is TGTGCCAGCAGCGTAGAAGGCTACCTCACAGATACGCAGTATTTT.

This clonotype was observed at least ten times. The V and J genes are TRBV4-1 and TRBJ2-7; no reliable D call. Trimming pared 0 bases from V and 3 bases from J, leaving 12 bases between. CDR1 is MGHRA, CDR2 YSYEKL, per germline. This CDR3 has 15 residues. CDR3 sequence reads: CASSQEGTSGYEQYF. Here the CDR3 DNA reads TGCGCCAGCAGCCAAGAGGGCACATCGGGCTACGAGCAGTACTTC.

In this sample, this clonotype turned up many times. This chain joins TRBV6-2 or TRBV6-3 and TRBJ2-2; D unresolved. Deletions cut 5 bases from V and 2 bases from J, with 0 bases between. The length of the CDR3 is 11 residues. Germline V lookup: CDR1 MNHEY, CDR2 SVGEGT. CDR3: CASSNTGELFF. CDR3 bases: TGTGCCAGCAGTAACACCGGGGAGCTGTTTTTT.

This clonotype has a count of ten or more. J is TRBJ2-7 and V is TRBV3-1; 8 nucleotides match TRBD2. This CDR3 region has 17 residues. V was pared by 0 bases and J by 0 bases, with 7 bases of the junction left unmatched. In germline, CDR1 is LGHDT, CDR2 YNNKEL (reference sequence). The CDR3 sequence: CASSQEVSGALSYEQYF. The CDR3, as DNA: TGTGCCAGCAGCCAAGAGGTTAGCGGGGCCCTCTCCTACGAGCAGTACTTC.

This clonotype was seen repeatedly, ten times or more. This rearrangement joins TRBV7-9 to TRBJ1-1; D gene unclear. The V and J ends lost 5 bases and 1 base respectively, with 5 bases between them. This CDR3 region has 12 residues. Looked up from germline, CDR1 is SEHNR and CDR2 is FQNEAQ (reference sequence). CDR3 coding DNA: TGTGCCAGCAGCCTAACGAACACTGAAGCTTTCTTT. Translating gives CASSLTNTEAFF.